This T cell receptor beta chain was found in a study of blood T cell repertoires in COVID-19. V was clipped by 6 bases and J by 6 bases; unmatched bases: 5. The CDR3 contains 13 residues. In germline, CDR1 is MDHEN, CDR2 SYDVKM. In the original processing: Reference gene primer amplification gave nucleated cell count estimates. Method: immunoSEQ multiplex PCR; TCRdb's copy keeps in-frame clones and lacks some. V and J calls and clone size are as listed in that table; D and trimming were resolved from the DNA. The sample has approximately 460,000 clones; approximately 89% are singletons. The TCR originated in a man between 18 and 29 years old with COVID-19, enrolled during active disease. The chain recombines TRBV28 with TRBJ2-1; 7 nucleotides align to TRBD1. Specimen: peripheral blood. In DNA, the CDR3 is TGTGCCAGCAGACCGGGACAGATCAATGAGCAGTTCTTC. It specifies CASRPGQINEQFF.